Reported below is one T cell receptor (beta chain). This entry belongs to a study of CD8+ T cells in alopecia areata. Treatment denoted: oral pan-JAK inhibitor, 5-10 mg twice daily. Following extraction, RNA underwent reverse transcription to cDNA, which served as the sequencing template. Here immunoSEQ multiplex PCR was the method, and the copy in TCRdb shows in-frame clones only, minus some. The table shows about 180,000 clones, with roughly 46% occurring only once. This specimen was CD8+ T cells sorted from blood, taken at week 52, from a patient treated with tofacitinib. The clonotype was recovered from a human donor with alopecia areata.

The DNA of the CDR3 is TGTGCCAGGCCGCGCGGCTACACCTTC. Residues: CARPRGYTF. This chain links TRBV6-5 with TRBJ1-2; D gene ambiguous. Germline V gene lookup returns CDR1 MNHEY and CDR2 SVGAGI. The CDR3 totals 9 residues. V was pared by 9 bases and J by 8 bases, with 7 bases between.